These 10 T cell receptor beta chains were all obtained from the same sample, sequenced in a study of neurological immune-mediated disorders. From the 5' RACE reads, TCRdb called clonotypes with MiXCR, one entry per CDR3 protein. The repertoire has 90,000 to 150,000 distinct CDR3 sequences, roughly 3.2% of them found once; the top ten carry about 1.2%. Sequenced: PBMCs. The receptors were gathered from a woman between 25 and 40 years old with multiple sclerosis.

In this sample, this clonotype turned up many times. This chain links TRBV20-1 with TRBJ1-6; no clear D gene. This CDR3 spans 13 amino acids. Germline V gene sequence: CDR1 DFQATT, CDR2 SNEGSKA (reference sequence). With 6 bases removed from V and 7 bases from J, the gap between germline ends came to 13 bases. The DNA for the CDR3 is TGCAGTGCGGCCCGGGAAGGCAATTCACCCCTCCACTTT. Its translation is CSAAREGNSPLHF.

In its sample, this clonotype was seen many times. The chain is built from TRBV7-6 and TRBJ2-3; TRBD2 matches at 9 bases. The CDR3 has 15 amino acids. Germline values: CDR1 SGHVS, CDR2 FNYEAQ. The junction had 9 bases not matched to a gene; V was cut back by 5 bases and J by 6 bases. CDR3 region: CASSLSGLAGDTQYF. CDR3 DNA sequence: TGTGCCAGCAGCCTATCGGGACTAGCTGGTGATACGCAGTATTTT.

Many counts were recorded for this clonotype. CDR3 DNA sequence: TGCAGTGCTAGAGATTCAAGAGGATCCTACAATGAGCAGTTCTTC. Protein sequence: CSARDSRGSYNEQFF. The chain couples TRBV20-1 to TRBJ2-1; D gene unclear. The germline CDR1 and CDR2 sequences are DFQATT and SNEGSKA (reference sequence). The germline V and J ends were trimmed by 0 bases and 1 base, with 10 bases remaining between them. The CDR3 length is 15 residues.

The sample holds many counts of this clonotype. This chain connects TRBV6-6 to TRBJ2-7; 12 nucleotides agree with TRBD2. CDR1 is MNHNY and CDR2 is SVGAGI in the germline V gene (reference sequence). Trimming cost V 8 bases and J 6 bases; bases outside gene matches: 8. The CDR3 spans 14 residues. The CDR3 is CASGFGTSGPEQYF. CDR3 DNA sequence: TGTGCCAGCGGCTTCGGGACTAGCGGGCCCGAGCAGTACTTC.

This clonotype was found many times. This sequence joins TRBV19 and TRBJ1-2; D ambiguous. Germline CDR1 reads LNHDA; CDR2 reads SQIVND (reference sequence). This CDR3 spans 12 amino acids. With 6 bases removed from V and 8 bases from J, the gap between germline ends came to 13 bases. The CDR3 region has the DNA TGTGCCAGTAGGATTGGGGTGGACGGCTACACCTTC. This sequence encodes CASRIGVDGYTF.

This clonotype was found many times. V usage is TRBV20-1 and J usage is TRBJ2-7; maybe TRBD1 (6 bases). CDR3 size: 16 residues. V dropped 5 bases and J dropped 3 bases, with 23 bases sitting between them. CDR1 is DFQATT, CDR2 SNEGSKA, per germline (reference sequence). This chain's CDR3 is CSAGRHRVNAGYEQYF. The DNA of the CDR3 is TGCAGTGCTGGACGACACAGGGTTAATGCCGGCTACGAGCAGTACTTC.

This clonotype was recorded many times. The chain is built from TRBV18 and TRBJ2-1; no reliable D call. The CDR3 consists of 15 residues. Germline values: CDR1 KGHSH, CDR2 LQKENI. The V and J ends lost 3 bases and 6 bases respectively, with 15 bases between them. CDR3 bases: TGTGCCAGCTCACCCCGATCAACTCCCTCCAATGAGCAGTTCTTC. This codes for CASSPRSTPSNEQFF.

This clonotype came up a few times. The V and J genes are TRBV20-1 and TRBJ2-1; 8 bases align to TRBD1. The V gene's germline CDR1 is DFQATT and CDR2 SNEGSKA (reference sequence). The CDR3 length is 19 residues. V lost 2 bases and J lost 0; bases outside the gene matches: 15. The CDR3 here is CSARPTRDRRRSSYNEQFF. The DNA of the CDR3 is TGCAGTGCTAGACCGACAAGGGACAGGCGAAGGAGCTCCTACAATGAGCAGTTCTTC.

This clonotype was recorded a few times. V gene TRBV4-3 combines with J gene TRBJ2-2; 8 nucleotides align to TRBD2. CDR3 length equals 17 residues. CDR1 and CDR2 from the germline V gene are LGHNA and YSLEER. J was trimmed by 7 bases and V by 0 bases; bases with no gene match: 10. CDR3 in amino acids: CASSQDRAGGFGGELFF. CDR3 nucleotide sequence: TGCGCCAGCAGCCAAGATAGGGCGGGGGGTTTCGGCGGGGAGCTGTTTTTT.

In this sample, this clonotype turned up many times. The chain recombines TRBV12-3 or TRBV12-4 with TRBJ2-5; no definite D call. Trimming took off 4 bases at V and 5 bases at J, with 8 bases between the two ends. There are 12 residues in the CDR3. Here the CDR3 reads CASSSSPETQYF. CDR3 DNA sequence: TGTGCCAGCAGTTCCAGTCCGGAGACCCAGTACTTC.